This T cell receptor beta chain is drawn from a study of cytomegalovirus exposure and HLA in healthy donors. Study results and caveats: In terms of immune exposure information, only CMV serostatus was available. Prediction of most subjects' HLA-A and HLA-B alleles by TCR beta sequences was reportedly accurate.

Remarks on this clone: Its antigen is not identified.

A multiplex PCR was run with 60 Vbeta primers and 13 Jbeta primers. In the study's own analysis: Unique TCR beta chains totaled 65 million to 95 million in a later count, with around 10 million of them shared. The data were produced by immunoSEQ multiplex PCR, yet TCRdb's version contains in-frame clones alone and is incomplete. The V and J calls and clone size come from that table; D and trimming were worked out from the DNA. This repertoire shows about 110,000 clones, approximately 80% found once; its top ten account for roughly 5.6%. Sequenced: PBMCs. The sequence was collected from a female donor in good health and CMV-seropositive.

The CDR3 loop is CASSVGDRGQETQYF. The CDR3 DNA reads as TGTGCCAGCAGCGTAGGGGACAGGGGACAAGAGACCCAGTACTTC. The chain links TRBV9 to TRBJ2-5; 10 bases map to TRBD1. V was clipped by 0 bases and J by 2 bases; unmatched bases: 1. Looked up from germline, CDR1 is SGDLS and CDR2 is YYNGEE. CDR3 length: 15 amino acids.